One sample yielded the 10 T cell receptor beta chains listed below, sequenced in a study of shared clonotypes between healthy human individuals. Only in-frame clones appear in the TCRdb table, and some are missing; sequencing was by immunoSEQ multiplex PCR. The table lists about 500,000 clones, over 60% of them singletons, with about 11% in the top ten. The material sequenced was PBMCs. The receptors derive from a woman in her thirties or forties in good health. Some clones in this sample may be carry-over from other donors' samples.

This rearrangement joins TRBV25-1 to TRBJ2-1, with a tentative D call TRBD2 (6 bases). This CDR3 comprises 16 residues. Trimming removed 1 base from V and 0 bases from J, with 10 bases in between. Germline CDR1 is MGHDK and CDR2 is SYGVNS. The CDR3: CASSESAGSSYNEQFF. CDR3 sequence (DNA): TGTGCCAGCAGTGAATCTGCGGGAAGCTCCTACAATGAGCAGTTCTTC.

J is TRBJ1-3 and V is TRBV5-1, with D perhaps matching TRBD1 (5 bases). Trimming cost V 3 bases and J 4 bases, with 14 bases left between them. The CDR3 is 15 residues long. Germline values: CDR1 SGHRS, CDR2 YFSETQ. The CDR3 protein is CASSWGSGSGNTIYF. CDR3 DNA: TGCGCCAGCAGCTGGGGCTCTGGTTCAGGAAACACCATATATTTT.

The chain joins TRBV5-4 to TRBJ1-6, with D possibly TRBD1 on 5 matching bases. The CDR3 has 15 amino acids. V lost 2 bases, J lost 8 bases, and 14 bases lay in between. Germline CDR1 reads SGHNT; CDR2 reads YYREEE (reference sequence). CDR3 coding DNA: TGTGCCAGCAGCTTTTATCAGGGTTGGGATTCACCCCTCCACTTT. Translating it yields CASSFYQGWDSPLHF.

This clone was observed a handful of times. The gene calls are TRBV28 and TRBJ1-1; no firm D call. The CDR3 runs to 14 residues. CDR1 and CDR2 (germline): MDHEN, SYDVKM. Trimming took 5 bases from V and 2 from J, leaving 12 bases between them. CDR3 coding DNA: TGTGCCAGCAGTAAGGATTTGTATAACACTGAAGCTTTCTTT. Translation gives CASSKDLYNTEAFF.

CDR3 DNA sequence: TGTGCCAGCTCAACCACGGACAACTCTGGAAACACCATATATTTT. It encodes CASSTTDNSGNTIYF. The chain carries TRBV18 and TRBJ1-3; possible D gene TRBD1, 5 bases. The germline V gene encodes CDR1 KGHSH and CDR2 LQKENI. Between the trimmed V and J ends, which lost 5 bases and 0 bases, there was a span of 11 bases. The CDR3 runs 15 residues. Together with reference TRBV18 and TRBJ1-3, the CDR3 gives the full variable domain: NAGVMQNPRHLVRRRGQEARLRCSPMKGHSHVYWYRQLPEEGLKFMVYLQKENIIDESGMPKERFSAEFPKEGPSILRIQQVVRGDSAAYFCASSTTDNSGNTIYFGEGSWLTVV.

This chain uses TRBV28 with TRBJ2-1, with 7 positions matching TRBD1. The V gene's germline CDR1 is MDHEN and CDR2 SYDVKM. V was pared by 3 bases and J by 1 base, with 9 bases of the junction left unmatched. The CDR3 length is 17 residues. CDR3 nucleotide sequence: TGTGCCAGCAGTTTTCATAAGGGACAGTTTTCCTACAATGAGCAGTTCTTC. Its translation: CASSFHKGQFSYNEQFF.

The rearrangement uses TRBV5-1 and TRBJ2-5; no clear D gene. The CDR3 consists of 13 residues. Germline V CDR1 and CDR2: SGHRS, YFSETQ. V was clipped by 1 base and J by 3 bases, with 7 bases between them. CDR3 DNA sequence: TGCGCCAGCAGCTTGCTCTGGGAAGAGACCCAGTACTTC. Protein sequence: CASSLLWEETQYF. Complete variable domain (other parts from reference TRBV5-1 and TRBJ2-5): KAGVTQTPRYLIKTRGQQVTLSCSPISGHRSVSWYQQTPGQGLQFLFEYFSETQRNKGNFPGRFSGRQFSNSRSEMNVSTLELGDSALYLCASSLLWEETQYFGPGTRLLVL.

The chain carries TRBV19 and TRBJ1-1, with D hard to call. CDR1 is LNHDA and CDR2 is SQIVND in the germline V gene (reference sequence). V lost 6 bases to trimming and J lost 2 bases, with 10 bases between them. The CDR3 consists of 13 residues. The CDR3 is CASRPSVNTEAFF. DNA of the CDR3: TGTGCCAGTAGGCCTTCGGTCAACACTGAAGCTTTCTTT.

Worth noting for this clone: This could be a read error, since a much larger clone is one nucleotide away. The rearrangement joins TRBV18 to TRBJ1-1; D is possibly TRBD1 (6 bases). The CDR3 extends over 13 amino acids. The germline V gene encodes CDR1 KGHSH and CDR2 LQKENI. The CDR3 sequence: CVSSPQGQRVAFF. CDR3 in DNA: TGTGTCAGCTCACCACAAGGACAGCGGGTAGCTTTCTTT.

J is TRBJ2-2 and V is TRBV5-1, with D perhaps TRBD1 (5 bases). The CDR3 contains 16 residues. Germline V gene data show CDR1 as SGHRS and CDR2 as YFSETQ. Deletions cut 4 bases from V and 2 bases from J, with 15 bases between. CDR3 amino acids: CASSPLSQGNTGELFF. CDR3 nucleotides: TGCGCCAGCAGCCCCCTTAGTCAGGGTAACACCGGGGAGCTGTTTTTT.